This T cell receptor (beta chain) was observed in a study of T cell clonality in common variable immunodeficiency. V gave up 1 base and J gave up 6 bases, with 14 bases separating them. The CDR3 runs 15 residues. Per the germline V gene, CDR1 is SGHTA and CDR2 is FQGNSA. This clone has at least ten counts. The CDR3 end lies 3 residues beyond the end of the read and is filled in from the germline J gene. Profiled with immunoSEQ multiplex PCR; TCRdb holds only in-frame clones, not every one. The specimen has around 57,000 clones, none found just once. Sequencing was done on a sample of peripheral blood mononuclear cells. The V call is TRBV7-2, the J call TRBJ2-3; D may be TRBD2 (5 bases). The source of this sequence is a person between 18 and 75 years old in good health. The CDR3 bases that were read are TGTGCCAGCAGCTTAGGGTCTACTAGTCGGGATACG. Translation: CASSLGSTSRDT. The whole CDR3 protein reads CASSLGSTSRDTQYF.